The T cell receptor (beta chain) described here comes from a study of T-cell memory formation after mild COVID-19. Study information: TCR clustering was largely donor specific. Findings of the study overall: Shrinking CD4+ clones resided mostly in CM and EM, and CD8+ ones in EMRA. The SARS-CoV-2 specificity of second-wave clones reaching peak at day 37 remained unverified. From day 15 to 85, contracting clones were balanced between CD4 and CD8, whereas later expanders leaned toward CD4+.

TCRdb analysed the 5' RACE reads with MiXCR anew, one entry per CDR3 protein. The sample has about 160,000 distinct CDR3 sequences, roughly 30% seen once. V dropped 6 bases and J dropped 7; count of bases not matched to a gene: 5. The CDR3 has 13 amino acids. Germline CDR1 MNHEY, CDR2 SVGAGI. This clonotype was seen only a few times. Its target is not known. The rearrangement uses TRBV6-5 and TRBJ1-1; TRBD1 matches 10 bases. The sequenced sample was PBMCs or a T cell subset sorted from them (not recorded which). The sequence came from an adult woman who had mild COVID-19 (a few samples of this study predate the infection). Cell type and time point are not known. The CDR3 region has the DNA TGTGCCAGCAGCAGACAGGGGGCTGTTGAAGCTTTCTTT. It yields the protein CASSRQGAVEAFF.